This is a list of T cell receptor beta chains from one sample in a study of blood T cells in healthy people across ages. TCRdb itself ran the 5' RACE reads through MiXCR, one entry per CDR3 protein. There are around 1,600,000 distinct CDR3 sequences in the sample; roughly 43% occur only once, and 4% lies in the top ten. Source material: blood. The source of these receptors is a woman in her late teens or twenties in good health. Each CDR3 is given with its conserved first and last residue. Each record gives: D gene, clone size, J gene, V gene, CDR3 DNA, CDR3 protein. The D gene is left open where the match is weak. The size of a clone is reported for some rows only, either as once, few or many, or as a class for expanded clones.

>-|-|TRBJ2-1|TRBV4-3
TGCGCCAGCAGCCAAGTCGGCGGTCGTTTCTACAATGAGCAGTTCTTC
CASSQVGGRFYNEQFF
>-|few|TRBJ1-2|TRBV28
TGTGCCAGCACCCCCAGGAACTATGGCTACACCTTC
CASTPRNYGYTF
>-|-|TRBJ1-5|TRBV2
TGTGCCAACTCAGGCAGCCTCAATCAGCCCCAGCATTTT
CANSGSLNQPQHF
>-|-|TRBJ1-4|TRBV14
TGTGCCAGCAGAGGACACCCTAATGAAAAACTGTTTTTT
CASRGHPNEKLFF
>-|-|TRBJ2-1|TRBV20-1
TGCAGTGCTAGAAAGAGCTCCTACAATGAGCAGTTCTTC
CSARKSSYNEQFF
>-|-|TRBJ2-2|TRBV4-1
TGCGCCAGCAGTCAGATTCCGAAAGGGATTCCCGGGGAGCTGTTTTTT
CASSQIPKGIPGELFF
>-|few|TRBJ2-1|TRBV20-1
TGCAGTGCTAGAGATTTTCCCTACAATGAGCAGTTCTTC
CSARDFPYNEQFF
>-|-|TRBJ2-7|TRBV21-1
TGTGCCAGCAGCAAAAGGCGGGGGGGCCATACTAATTCCTACAATGAGCAGTACTTC
CASSKRRGGHTNSYNEQYF
>TRBD2|few|TRBJ2-5|TRBV7-2
TGTGCCAGCAGCAAACGCGGGACTAGCGGGAGGAAGACCCAGTACTTC
CASSKRGTSGRKTQYF
>TRBD1|few|TRBJ1-2|TRBV4-3
TGCGCCAGCAGCCACCGGGACAGGGGGTATGGCTACACCTTC
CASSHRDRGYGYTF
>-|few|TRBJ2-5|TRBV6-2/TRBV6-3
TGTGCCAGCAGTTACCGTGACTACCAAGAGACCCAGTACTTC
CASSYRDYQETQYF
>-|-|TRBJ2-2|TRBV7-9
TGTGCCAGCGCAAGGACCGGGGAGCTGTTTTTT
CASARTGELFF
>TRBD1|few|TRBJ2-3|TRBV4-3
TGCGCCAGCAGCCAAGATCCCCAGGGGGCTTCGGATACGCAGTATTTT
CASSQDPQGASDTQYF
>-|-|TRBJ2-5|TRBV6-6
TGTGCCAGCAGTTACCCTCAGGTCGGGGTCGGTCAGTACTTC
CASSYPQVGVGQYF
>-|few|TRBJ2-7|TRBV6-5
TGTGCCAGCAGTGGACCACTTTTGGGAGAGCAGTACTTC
CASSGPLLGEQYF
>-|many|TRBJ1-2|TRBV4-3
TGCGCCAGCAGCCAAGAAACGGGGAACTATGGCTACACCTTC
CASSQETGNYGYTF
>-|-|TRBJ2-7|TRBV5-5
TGTGCCGGCAGCTTGGTTTTTTACGAGCAGTACTTC
CAGSLVFYEQYF
>TRBD2|-|TRBJ2-1|TRBV5-1
TGCGCCAGCAGCTTGGCTAGCGGGAGAAATGAGCAGTTCTTC
CASSLASGRNEQFF
>TRBD1|few|TRBJ1-2|TRBV4-1
TGCGCCAGCAGTCAAACCGGGACAGGGCGAAGTGGCTACACCTTC
CASSQTGTGRSGYTF
>TRBD2|-|TRBJ2-7|TRBV9
TGTGCCAGCAGCGTAAATAGTGGGACTAGCGCCTACAATGAGCAGTACTTC
CASSVNSGTSAYNEQYF
>TRBD1|-|TRBJ2-5|TRBV4-3
TGCGCCAGCAGCCGGGACAGGGTGTTTCAAGAGACCCAGTACTTC
CASSRDRVFQETQYF
>TRBD2|-|TRBJ2-7|TRBV12-5
TGTGCTAGTGGCCCTTTTAGCGGGAGCTTCAGTGAGCAGTACTTC
CASGPFSGSFSEQYF
>-|many|TRBJ2-1|TRBV5-1
TGCGCCAGCAGCTTGGGCATCTTGGGCTCCTACAATGAGCAGTTCTTC
CASSLGILGSYNEQFF
>TRBD1|-|TRBJ2-7|TRBV20-1
TGCAGTGCTACCCAGGGGACAGGGATCCCCTACGAGCAGTACTTC
CSATQGTGIPYEQYF
>-|-|TRBJ2-5|TRBV5-1
TGCGCCAGCAGTCCGGGCCGTATTCGGGATGAGCAGTACTTC
CASSPGRIRDEQYF
>TRBD2|-|TRBJ2-1|TRBV4-1
TGCGCCAGCAGCCTGGGACTAACCGATGAGCAGTTCTTC
CASSLGLTDEQFF
>-|-|TRBJ2-1|TRBV7-2
TGTGCCAGCAGCCTCCCTAAGGGATCCAATGAGCAGTTCTTC
CASSLPKGSNEQFF
>-|few|TRBJ2-1|TRBV7-9
TGTGCCAGCAGCTTAGTTCCTAGCGCGGACAATGAGCAGTTCTTC
CASSLVPSADNEQFF
>-|-|TRBJ2-5|TRBV7-2
TGTGCCAGCAGCCCAGTCTATGTACTCCAAGAGACCCGGTACTTC
CASSPVYVLQETRYF
>-|-|TRBJ1-4|TRBV14
TGTGCCAGCAGCCAAGACATTGGACCTAATGAAAAACTGTTTTTT
CASSQDIGPNEKLFF
>-|-|TRBJ1-2|TRBV20-1
TGCAGTGCCCTCAGGGAAAGTGGCTACACCTTC
CSALRESGYTF
>TRBD2|once|TRBJ2-7|TRBV2
TGTGCCAGCAACTTAGGAGGGACTAGCCTTTACGAGCAGTACTTC
CASNLGGTSLYEQYF
>TRBD1|few|TRBJ2-7|TRBV12-3/TRBV12-4
TGTGCCAGCACCTTTGACAGGGGCGCATACTACGAGCAGTACTTC
CASTFDRGAYYEQYF
>-|-|TRBJ2-7|TRBV5-1
TGCGCCAGCAGCTTTGGTAGGGGGGTCTACGAGCAGTACTTC
CASSFGRGVYEQYF
>-|many|TRBJ2-1|TRBV7-2
TGTGCCAGCAGTTCCCGGTCCTACAATGAGCAGTTCTTC
CASSSRSYNEQFF
>TRBD2|few|TRBJ2-1|TRBV20-1
TGCAGTGCTAGACGCAGGGAATTAGCGGGGGGGCCTCCATACAATGAGCAGTTCTTC
CSARRRELAGGPPYNEQFF
>-|-|TRBJ2-7|TRBV20-1
TGCAGTGCTAGAGATCGGGGGTCCCCCCAGGGGGAGCAGTACTTC
CSARDRGSPQGEQYF
>TRBD1|few|TRBJ1-1|TRBV4-3
TGCGCCAGCAGCCAAGATTACAGGGGACGGAATGAAGCTTTCTTT
CASSQDYRGRNEAFF
>-|-|TRBJ2-1|TRBV6-2/TRBV6-3
TGTGCCAGCAGTTACCCGGGACTGCAGAGCCATGAGCAGTTCTTC
CASSYPGLQSHEQFF
>TRBD1|few|TRBJ1-2|TRBV7-2
TGTGCCAGCAGCCCGGGGACAGGGGGCCTTTATGGCTACACCTTC
CASSPGTGGLYGYTF
>-|once|TRBJ1-5|TRBV4-3
TGCGCCAGCAACCAAGAGAAAGGTCAGCCCCAGCATTTT
CASNQEKGQPQHF
>-|few|TRBJ2-1|TRBV6-2/TRBV6-3
TGTGCCAGCAGCCCCAGTTTGGGGGGTCCCTACAATGAGCAGTTCTTC
CASSPSLGGPYNEQFF
>TRBD1|-|TRBJ2-7|TRBV5-1
TGCGCCATCAGCCCATGGACAGGGGGTGAGCAGTACTTC
CAISPWTGGEQYF
>TRBD2|once|TRBJ2-3|TRBV6-6
TGTGCCAGCAGTTACCCACTAGCGGGAGACACAGATACGCAGTATTTT
CASSYPLAGDTDTQYF
>-|-|TRBJ2-4|TRBV9
TGTGCCAGCAGCGACGGGTCAGCCAAAAACATTCAGTACTTC
CASSDGSAKNIQYF
>TRBD2|-|TRBJ2-2|TRBV4-1
TGCGCCAGCAGCCAATACCTCCGGGGGGGCAAGAGCGGGGAGCTGTTTTTT
CASSQYLRGGKSGELFF
>-|-|TRBJ2-1|TRBV5-1
TGCGCCAGCAGCTCCAATAGTGGTAGTGAGCAGTTCTTC
CASSSNSGSEQFF
>-|-|TRBJ2-1|TRBV24-1
TGTGCCACCAGTGATGCCTTTGGACCCACGTCTGAGCAGTTCTTC
CATSDAFGPTSEQFF
>-|-|TRBJ2-2|TRBV7-7
TGTGCTAGCAGCCTGGACAAGGCCTACACCGGGGAGCTGTTTTTT
CASSLDKAYTGELFF
>-|few|TRBJ1-2|TRBV20-1
TGCAGTGCTAGACAGGAGAAAGTCAATCCCTACACCTTC
CSARQEKVNPYTF
>TRBD1|few|TRBJ2-1|TRBV6-2/TRBV6-3
TGTGCCAGCACACAGGGGAGCTCCTACAATGAGCAGTTCTTC
CASTQGSSYNEQFF
>-|few|TRBJ2-5|TRBV20-1
TGCAGTGCTAGCGGACTAGGAGGGGGGGCCTACGAGACCCAGTACTTC
CSASGLGGGAYETQYF
>-|-|TRBJ2-5|TRBV4-1
TGCGCCAGCAGCCAAGGCCGAGCCACCCAAGAGACCCAGTACTTC
CASSQGRATQETQYF